Sequencing of this TCR beta chain was carried out in a study of lymphopenia after photon versus proton radiotherapy. Study findings and constraints: Proton therapy kept repertoires fairly stable, unlike photons, which gained effector/memory cells.

V gave up 7 bases and J gave up 2 bases; unmatched junction bases: 9. CDR1 is SEHNR and CDR2 is FQNEAQ in the germline V gene (reference sequence). This CDR3 spans 16 amino acids. Libraries were prepared by immunoSEQ multiplex PCR; TCRdb keeps only in-frame clonotypes and omits some of them. The data show 25,000 to 35,000 clones, with roughly 90% seen just once and about 6.6% held by the top ten. A note on this clone: Antigen unknown.

The sequenced sample was peripheral blood, obtained from a patient treated with photon-based radiotherapy. The clonotype originates from a woman aged 50 to 65 with pancreatic cancer. The chain carries TRBV7-9 and TRBJ2-2; 8 nucleotides agree with TRBD2. The CDR3 spells CASILSGAQNTGELFF. The DNA for the CDR3 is TGTGCCAGCATCCTTAGCGGGGCCCAAAACACCGGGGAGCTGTTTTTT.